This T cell receptor beta chain was sequenced for a study of identical twins. Findings and limits, study-wide: Zero-insertion findings could be partly confounded by invariant cells (MAIT and iNKT cells). Among monozygotic twins, out-of-frame TCR alpha sharing exceeded what models predicted. Low generation probability was overrepresented in out-of-frame alpha sequences shared by twins.

The CDR3 has 14 residues. V lost 5 bases and J 4 bases, leaving 11 bases between the germline ends. TCRdb analysed the 5' RACE reads with MiXCR anew, one entry per CDR3 protein. The sample consists of roughly 350,000 distinct CDR3 sequences, 12% of them appearing once. About this clonotype itself: Its antigen is unknown.

In every case, the donor was a healthy Caucasian. These sequences were also reported in another study, on yellow fever vaccine responses in identical twins.

The chain couples TRBV12-3 or TRBV12-4 to TRBJ2-2; a weak D match, TRBD1 (6 bases). Sequenced input: CD8+ T cells sorted from blood. This TCR derives from a young woman in good health. CDR3 amino acids: CASSLRTVTGELFF. The CDR3 nucleotides read TGTGCCAGCAGTCTCAGGACAGTCACCGGGGAGCTGTTTTTT.